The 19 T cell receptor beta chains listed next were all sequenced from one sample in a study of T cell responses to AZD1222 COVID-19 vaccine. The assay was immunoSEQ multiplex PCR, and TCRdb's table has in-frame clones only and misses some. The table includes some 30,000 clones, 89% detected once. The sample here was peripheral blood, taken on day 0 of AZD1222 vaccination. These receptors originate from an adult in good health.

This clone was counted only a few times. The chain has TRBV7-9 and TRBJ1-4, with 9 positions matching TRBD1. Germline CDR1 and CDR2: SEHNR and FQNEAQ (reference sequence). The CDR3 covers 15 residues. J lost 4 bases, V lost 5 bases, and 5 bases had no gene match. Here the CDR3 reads CASSLRQGDNEKLFF. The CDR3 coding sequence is TGTGCCAGCAGCCTCCGACAGGGGGATAATGAAAAACTGTTTTTT.

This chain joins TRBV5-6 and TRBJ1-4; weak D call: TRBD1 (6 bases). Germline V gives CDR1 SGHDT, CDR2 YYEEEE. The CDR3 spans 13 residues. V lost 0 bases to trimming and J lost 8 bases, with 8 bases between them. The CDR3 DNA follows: TGTGCCAGCAGCTTGGCCAGGGGAGAAAAACTGTTTTTT. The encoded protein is CASSLARGEKLFF.

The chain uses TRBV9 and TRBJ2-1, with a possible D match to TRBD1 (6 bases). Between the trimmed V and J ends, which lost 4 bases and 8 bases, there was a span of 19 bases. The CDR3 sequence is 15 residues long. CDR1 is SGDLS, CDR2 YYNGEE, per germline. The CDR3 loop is CASSPRGTKGDEQFF. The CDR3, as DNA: TGTGCCAGCAGCCCGCGCGGCACAAAGGGGGATGAGCAGTTCTTC.

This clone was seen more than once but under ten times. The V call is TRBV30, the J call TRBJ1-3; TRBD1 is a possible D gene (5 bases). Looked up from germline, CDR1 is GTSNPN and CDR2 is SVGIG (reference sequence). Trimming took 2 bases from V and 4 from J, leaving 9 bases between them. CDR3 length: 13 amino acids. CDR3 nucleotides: TGTGCCTGGAGTAGTGGGGACGGAAACACCATATATTTT. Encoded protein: CAWSSGDGNTIYF.

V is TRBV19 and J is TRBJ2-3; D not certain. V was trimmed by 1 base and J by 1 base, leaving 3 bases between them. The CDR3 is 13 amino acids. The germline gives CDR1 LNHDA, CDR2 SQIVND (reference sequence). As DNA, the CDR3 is TGTGCCAGTAGTATAGCGGGCACAGATACGCAGTATTTT. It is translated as CASSIAGTDTQYF.

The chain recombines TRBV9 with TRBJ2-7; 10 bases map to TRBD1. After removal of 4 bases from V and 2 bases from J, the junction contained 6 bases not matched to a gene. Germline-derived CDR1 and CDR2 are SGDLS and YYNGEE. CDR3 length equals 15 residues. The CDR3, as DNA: TGTGCCAGCAGCACCCGGGACAGGGGAACCTACGAGCAGTACTTC. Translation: CASSTRDRGTYEQYF.

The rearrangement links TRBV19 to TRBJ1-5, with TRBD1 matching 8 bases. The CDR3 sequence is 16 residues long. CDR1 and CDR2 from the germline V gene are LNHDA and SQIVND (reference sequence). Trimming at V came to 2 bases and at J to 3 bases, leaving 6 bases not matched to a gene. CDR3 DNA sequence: TGTGCCAGTAGTATATTAGGGACAGGTGTCAATCAGCCCCAGCATTTT. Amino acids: CASSILGTGVNQPQHF.

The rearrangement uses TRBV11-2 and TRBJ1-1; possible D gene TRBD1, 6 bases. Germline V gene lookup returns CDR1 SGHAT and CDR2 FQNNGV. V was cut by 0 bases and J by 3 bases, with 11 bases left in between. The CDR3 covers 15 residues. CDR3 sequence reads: CASSLEGAIYTEAFF. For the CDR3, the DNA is TGTGCCAGCAGCTTAGAGGGGGCGATTTACACTGAAGCTTTCTTT.

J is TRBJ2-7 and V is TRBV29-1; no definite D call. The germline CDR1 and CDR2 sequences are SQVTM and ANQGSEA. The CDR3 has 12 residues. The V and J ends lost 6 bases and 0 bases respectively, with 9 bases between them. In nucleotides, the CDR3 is TGCAGCGTCGTCGCGAGCTCCTACGAGCAGTACTTC. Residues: CSVVASSYEQYF.

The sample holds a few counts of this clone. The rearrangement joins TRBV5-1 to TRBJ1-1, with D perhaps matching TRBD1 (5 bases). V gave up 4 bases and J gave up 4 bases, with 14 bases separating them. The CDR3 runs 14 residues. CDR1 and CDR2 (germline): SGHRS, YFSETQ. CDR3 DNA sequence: TGCGCCAGCAGCCCGGGGGACCTTCGCACTGAAGCTTTCTTT. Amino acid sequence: CASSPGDLRTEAFF.

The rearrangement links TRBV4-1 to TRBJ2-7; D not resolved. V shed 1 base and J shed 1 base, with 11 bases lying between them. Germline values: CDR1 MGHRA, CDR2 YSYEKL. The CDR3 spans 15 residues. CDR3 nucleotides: TGCGCCAGCAGCCAAGGGGGTATAGGGTCCTACGAGCAGTACTTC. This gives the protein CASSQGGIGSYEQYF.

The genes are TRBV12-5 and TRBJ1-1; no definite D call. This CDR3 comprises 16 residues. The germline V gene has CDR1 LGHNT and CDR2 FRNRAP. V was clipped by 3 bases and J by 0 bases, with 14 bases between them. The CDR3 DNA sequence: TGTGCTAGTGGTTTTTCTGGCAGCAACATGAACACTGAAGCTTTCTTT. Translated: CASGFSGSNMNTEAFF.

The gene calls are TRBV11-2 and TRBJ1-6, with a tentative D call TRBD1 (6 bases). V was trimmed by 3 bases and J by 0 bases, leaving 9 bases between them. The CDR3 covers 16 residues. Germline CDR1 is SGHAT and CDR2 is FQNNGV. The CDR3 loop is CASSFGQSSYNSPLHF. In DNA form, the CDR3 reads TGTGCCAGCAGCTTCGGACAGAGCTCCTATAATTCACCCCTCCACTTT.

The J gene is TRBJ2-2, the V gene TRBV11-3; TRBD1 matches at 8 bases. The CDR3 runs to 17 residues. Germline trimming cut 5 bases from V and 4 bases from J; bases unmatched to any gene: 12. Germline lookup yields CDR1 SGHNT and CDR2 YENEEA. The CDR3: CASSHNQGAVGTGELFF. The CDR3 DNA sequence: TGTGCCAGCAGCCACAATCAGGGGGCAGTGGGCACCGGGGAGCTGTTTTTT.

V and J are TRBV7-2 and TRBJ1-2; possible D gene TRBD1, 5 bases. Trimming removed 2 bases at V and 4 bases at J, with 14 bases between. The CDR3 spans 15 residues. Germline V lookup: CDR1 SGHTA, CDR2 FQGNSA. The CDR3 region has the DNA TGTGCCAGCAGCTTACAGGGAGGGTTAAGCTATGGCTACACCTTC. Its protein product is CASSLQGGLSYGYTF.

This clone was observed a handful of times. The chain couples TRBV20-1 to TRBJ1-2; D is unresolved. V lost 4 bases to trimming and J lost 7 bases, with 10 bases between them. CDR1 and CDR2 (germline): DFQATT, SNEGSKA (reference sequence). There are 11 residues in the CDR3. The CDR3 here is CSATNKGGYTF. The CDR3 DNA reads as TGCAGTGCTACCAATAAAGGTGGCTACACCTTC.

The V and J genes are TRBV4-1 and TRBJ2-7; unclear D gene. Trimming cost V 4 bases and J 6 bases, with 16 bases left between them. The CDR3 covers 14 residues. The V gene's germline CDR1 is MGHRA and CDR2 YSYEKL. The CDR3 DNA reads TGCGCCAGCAGCCTTTCAGCCCCATTAGGCGAGCAGTACTTC. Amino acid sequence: CASSLSAPLGEQYF.

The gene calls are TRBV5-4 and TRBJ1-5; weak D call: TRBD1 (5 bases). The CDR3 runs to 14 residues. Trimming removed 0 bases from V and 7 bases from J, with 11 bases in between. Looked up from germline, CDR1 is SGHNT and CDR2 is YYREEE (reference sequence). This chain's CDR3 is CASSLGRAWQPQHF. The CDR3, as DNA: TGTGCCAGCAGCTTGGGCAGGGCTTGGCAGCCCCAGCATTTT.

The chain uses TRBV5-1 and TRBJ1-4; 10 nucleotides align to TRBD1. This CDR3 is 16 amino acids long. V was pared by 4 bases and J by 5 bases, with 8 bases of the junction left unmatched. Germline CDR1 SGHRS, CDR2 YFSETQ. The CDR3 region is CASSRGTGDGNEKLFF. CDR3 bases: TGCGCCAGCAGCCGCGGGACAGGGGATGGGAATGAAAAACTGTTTTTT.